There are a few counts of the clone carrying this T cell receptor beta chain. What it binds is unknown. These data belong to a study of blood T cells in healthy people across ages. Whole-study findings and limits: A roughly linear fall in TCR beta diversity per million T cells was seen with increasing age.

Trimming shortened V by 6 bases and J by 5 bases, and 20 bases separated the two germline ends. Per germline, CDR1 MNHEY and CDR2 SMNVEV (reference sequence). This CDR3 comprises 16 residues. Using a J-beta primer mix together with a sample-barcoded 5' primer, a second PCR was run for roughly 6 to 12 cycles. Tags on each cDNA molecule came from a template-switch adaptor with 12 random nucleotides. TCRdb passed the 5' RACE reads through MiXCR, listing each CDR3 protein once. Here the sample spans approximately 830,000 distinct CDR3 sequences, about 62% being singletons. Material: blood. This clonotype was sampled from a man aged 25 to 40 in good health. J is TRBJ2-1 and V is TRBV27; D call uncertain. DNA of the CDR3: TGTGCCAGCAGAAAATTACCGGGCCCCAGAAACAATGAGCAGTTCTTC. Translated: CASRKLPGPRNNEQFF.